The present entry profiles one T cell receptor (beta chain) with its context. The method was immunoSEQ multiplex PCR; TCRdb's version includes in-frame clones alone and lacks a portion of them. This sample yields 95,000 to 100,000 clones, of which about 86% are seen a single time; roughly 1.6% belongs to the top ten. This sample is part of a study of OX40 agonist ivuxolimab in advanced cancers. The source of this sequence is an adult with an advanced solid tumor such as melanoma, head and neck, liver or kidney cancer. This specimen consisted of CD4+ or CD8+ T cells sorted from blood, obtained in a trial of the OX40 agonist ivuxolimab.

The CDR3 here is CASSSTGGANEKLFF. The CDR3 coding sequence is TGTGCCAGCAGCTCTACAGGCGGGGCTAATGAAAAACTGTTTTTT. The chain couples TRBV7-6 to TRBJ1-4; tentatively, D is TRBD1 (5 bases). CDR3 length equals 15 residues. Germline V gene sequence: CDR1 SGHVS, CDR2 FNYEAQ. Deletions cut 4 bases from V and 3 bases from J, with 12 bases between.